The sequence of this T cell receptor beta chain was determined in a study of blood T cell repertoires in COVID-19. Whole-study context: T cells, B-cell-depleted T cells, or PBMCs supplied cDNA or gDNA.

The CDR3 contains 16 residues. Sequenced by immunoSEQ multiplex PCR; TCRdb stores in-frame clones only, minus some. The data hold approximately 110,000 clones, with more than 65% observed a single time. The sample was peripheral blood. The chain is built from TRBV21-1 and TRBJ2-5; the DNA was not compared with TRBD2, the D call given in the table. TRBV21-1 is assigned pseudogene status. The receptor comes from a woman older than 75 with active or convalescent COVID-19. The DNA of the CDR3 is TGTGCCAGCAGCACTAGGGGGGGGCGGGACCAAGAGACCCAGTACTTC. Translating it yields CASSTRGGRDQETQYF.